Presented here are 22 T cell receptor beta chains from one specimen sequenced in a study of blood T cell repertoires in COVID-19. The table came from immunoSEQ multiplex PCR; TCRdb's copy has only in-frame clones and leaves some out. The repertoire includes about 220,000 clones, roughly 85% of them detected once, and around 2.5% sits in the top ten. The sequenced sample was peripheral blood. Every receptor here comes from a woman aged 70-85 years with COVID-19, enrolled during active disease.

This CDR3 is CASSPQFEKLFF. In nucleotides, the CDR3 is TGCGCCAGCAGCCCACAGTTTGAAAAACTGTTTTTT. The gene calls are TRBV4-1 and TRBJ1-4; D unresolved. Germline CDR1 MGHRA, CDR2 YSYEKL. V was trimmed by 4 bases and J by 7 bases, leaving 7 bases between them. This CDR3 region has 12 residues.

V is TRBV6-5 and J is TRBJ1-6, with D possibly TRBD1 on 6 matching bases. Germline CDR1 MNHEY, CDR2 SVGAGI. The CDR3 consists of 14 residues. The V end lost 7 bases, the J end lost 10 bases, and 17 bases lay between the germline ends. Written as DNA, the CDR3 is TGTGCCAGCAATAAGGGGGACGCGAGCTCACCCCTCCACTTT. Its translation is CASNKGDASSPLHF.

The CDR3 here is CSVAGAAGEKLFF. CDR3 in DNA: TGCAGCGTTGCCGGTGCGGCGGGCGAAAAACTGTTTTTT. This chain connects TRBV29-1 to TRBJ1-4; no clear D. The CDR3 runs 13 residues. Germline V lookup: CDR1 SQVTM, CDR2 ANQGSEA. Trimming shortened V by 4 bases and J by 8 bases, and 14 bases separated the two germline ends.

CDR3 residues: CATSDLASGGMTGSTAKNIQYF. CDR3 DNA sequence: TGTGCCACCAGTGATTTGGCTAGCGGGGGGATGACGGGAAGTACGGCCAAAAACATTCAGTACTTC. J is TRBJ2-4 and V is TRBV24-1; 11 bases align to TRBD2. V was clipped by 0 bases and J by 1 base; unmatched bases: 16. CDR1 is KGHDR and CDR2 is SFDVKD in the germline V gene. The CDR3 is made up of 22 amino acids.

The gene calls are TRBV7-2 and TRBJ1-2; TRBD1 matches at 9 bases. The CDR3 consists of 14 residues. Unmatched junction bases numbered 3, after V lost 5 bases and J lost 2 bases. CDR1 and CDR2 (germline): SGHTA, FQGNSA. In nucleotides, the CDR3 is TGTGCCAGCAGCACTGACAGGGGGAACTATGGCTACACCTTC. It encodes CASSTDRGNYGYTF. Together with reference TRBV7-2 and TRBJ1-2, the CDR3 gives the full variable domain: GAGVSQSPSNKVTEKGKDVELRCDPISGHTALYWYRQSLGQGLEFLIYFQGNSAPDKSGLPSDRFSAERTGGSVSTLTIQRTQQEDSAVYLCASSTDRGNYGYTFGSGTRLTVV.

CDR3 DNA: TGTGCCAGCTCAGGATCCGGGACAGTCTACGAGCAGTACTTC. Encoded protein: CASSGSGTVYEQYF. This sequence joins TRBV18 and TRBJ2-7, with 7 bases identical to TRBD1. V lost 5 bases, J lost 3 bases, and 7 bases stayed unmatched. The CDR3 sequence is 14 residues long. CDR1 is KGHSH and CDR2 is LQKENI in the germline V gene.

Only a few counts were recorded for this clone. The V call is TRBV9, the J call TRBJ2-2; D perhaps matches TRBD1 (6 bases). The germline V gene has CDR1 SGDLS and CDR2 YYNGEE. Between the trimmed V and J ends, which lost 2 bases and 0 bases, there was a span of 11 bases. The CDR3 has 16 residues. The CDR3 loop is CASSVQGTANTGELFF. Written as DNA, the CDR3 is TGTGCCAGCAGCGTCCAGGGGACCGCGAACACCGGGGAGCTGTTTTTT.

The CDR3 loop reads CASSLGSGRNEQFF. CDR3 DNA sequence: TGCGCCAGCAGCTTGGGAAGCGGTAGAAATGAGCAGTTCTTC. The genes are TRBV5-1 and TRBJ2-1; a possible D gene is TRBD2 (5 bases). The CDR3 runs 14 residues. In germline, CDR1 is SGHRS, CDR2 YFSETQ. The V end lost 0 bases, the J end lost 7 bases, and 11 bases lay between the germline ends.

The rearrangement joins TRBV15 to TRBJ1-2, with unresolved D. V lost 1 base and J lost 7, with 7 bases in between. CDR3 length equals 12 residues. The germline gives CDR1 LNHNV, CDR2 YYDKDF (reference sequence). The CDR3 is CATSRASPGYTF. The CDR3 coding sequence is TGTGCCACCAGCAGAGCCAGTCCTGGCTACACCTTC.

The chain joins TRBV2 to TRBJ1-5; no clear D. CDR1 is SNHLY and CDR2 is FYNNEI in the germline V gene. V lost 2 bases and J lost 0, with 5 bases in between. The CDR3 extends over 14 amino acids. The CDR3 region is CASSEQNSNQPQHF. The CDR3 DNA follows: TGTGCCAGCAGTGAACAGAATAGCAATCAGCCCCAGCATTTT.

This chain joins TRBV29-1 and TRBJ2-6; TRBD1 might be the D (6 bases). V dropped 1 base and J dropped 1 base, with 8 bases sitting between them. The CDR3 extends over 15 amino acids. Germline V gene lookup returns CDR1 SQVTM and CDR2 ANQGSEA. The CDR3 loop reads CSVEGTGSGANVLTF. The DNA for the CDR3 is TGCAGCGTTGAAGGTACAGGGTCTGGGGCCAACGTCCTGACTTTC.

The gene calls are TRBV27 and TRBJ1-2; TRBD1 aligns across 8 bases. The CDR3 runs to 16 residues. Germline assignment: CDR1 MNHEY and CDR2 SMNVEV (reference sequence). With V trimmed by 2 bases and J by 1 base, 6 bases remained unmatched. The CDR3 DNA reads TGTGCCAGCAGTTTAGGAGGACAGGGAAGTAACTATGGCTACACCTTC. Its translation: CASSLGGQGSNYGYTF.

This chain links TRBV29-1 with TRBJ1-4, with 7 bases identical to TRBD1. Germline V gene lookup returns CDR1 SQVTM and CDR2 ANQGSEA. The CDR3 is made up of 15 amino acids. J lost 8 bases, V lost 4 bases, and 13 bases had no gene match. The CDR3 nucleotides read TGCAGCGTTGTCGGACACGGTGGAGGGGGCGAAAAACTGTTTTTT. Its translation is CSVVGHGGGGEKLFF.

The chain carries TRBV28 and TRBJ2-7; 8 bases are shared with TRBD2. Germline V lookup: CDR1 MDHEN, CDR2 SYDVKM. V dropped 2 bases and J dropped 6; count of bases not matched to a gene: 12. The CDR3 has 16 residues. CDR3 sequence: CASSLGFAGGGGEQYF. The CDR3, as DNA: TGTGCCAGCAGTTTAGGATTCGCGGGAGGCGGGGGCGAGCAGTACTTC.

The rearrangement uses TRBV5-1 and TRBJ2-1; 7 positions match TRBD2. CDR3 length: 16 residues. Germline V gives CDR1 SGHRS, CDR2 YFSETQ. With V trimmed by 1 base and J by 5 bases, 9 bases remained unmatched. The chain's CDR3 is CASSLISGGINNEQFF. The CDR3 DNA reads TGCGCCAGCAGCTTGATCTCGGGGGGTATTAACAATGAGCAGTTCTTC.

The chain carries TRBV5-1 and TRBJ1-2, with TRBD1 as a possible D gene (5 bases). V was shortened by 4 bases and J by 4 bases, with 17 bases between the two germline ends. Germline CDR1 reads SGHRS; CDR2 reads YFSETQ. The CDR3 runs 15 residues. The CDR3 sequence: CASSQGTGGPYGYTF. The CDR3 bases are TGCGCCAGCAGCCAAGGGACCGGGGGACCCTATGGCTACACCTTC.

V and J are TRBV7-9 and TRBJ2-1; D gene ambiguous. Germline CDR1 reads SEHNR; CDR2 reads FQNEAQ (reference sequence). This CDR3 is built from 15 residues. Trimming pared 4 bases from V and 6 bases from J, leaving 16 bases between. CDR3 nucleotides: TGTGCCAGCAGCTCACCGGAACCCAAGCGCAATGAGCAGTTCTTC. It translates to CASSSPEPKRNEQFF.

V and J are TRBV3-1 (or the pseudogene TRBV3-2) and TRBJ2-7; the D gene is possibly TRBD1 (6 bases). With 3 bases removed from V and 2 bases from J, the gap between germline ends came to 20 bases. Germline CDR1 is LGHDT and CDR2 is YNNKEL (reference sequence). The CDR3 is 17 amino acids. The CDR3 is CASSHPRWDTPTYEQYF. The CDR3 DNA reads TGTGCCAGCAGCCATCCAAGATGGGACACCCCAACCTACGAGCAGTACTTC.

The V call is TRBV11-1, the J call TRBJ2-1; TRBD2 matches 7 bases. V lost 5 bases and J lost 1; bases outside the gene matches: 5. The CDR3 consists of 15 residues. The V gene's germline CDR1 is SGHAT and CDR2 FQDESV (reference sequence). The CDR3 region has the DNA TGTGCCAGCAGCAGGGAGGGCAATTCCTACAATGAGCAGTTCTTC. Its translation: CASSREGNSYNEQFF.

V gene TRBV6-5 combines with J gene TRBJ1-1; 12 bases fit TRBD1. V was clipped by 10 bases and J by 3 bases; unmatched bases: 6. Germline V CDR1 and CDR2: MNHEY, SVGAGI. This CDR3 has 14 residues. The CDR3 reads CATHGTGGYTEAFF. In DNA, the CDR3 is TGTGCCACCCACGGGACAGGGGGCTACACTGAAGCTTTCTTT.

This CDR3 reads CASSESGRGYEQYF. CDR3 DNA: TGTGCCAGCAGTGAATCAGGGAGGGGGTACGAGCAGTACTTC. The chain joins TRBV6-1 to TRBJ2-7, with D possibly TRBD2 on 7 matching bases. V was trimmed by 2 bases and J by 4 bases, leaving 12 bases between them. CDR1 is MNHNS, CDR2 SASEGT, per germline. The CDR3 runs to 14 residues.

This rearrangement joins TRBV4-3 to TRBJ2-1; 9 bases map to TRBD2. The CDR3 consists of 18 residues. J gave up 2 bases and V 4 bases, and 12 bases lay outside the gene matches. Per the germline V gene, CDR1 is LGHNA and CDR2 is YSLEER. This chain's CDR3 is CASSRQLEPSGAYNEQFF. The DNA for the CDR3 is TGCGCCAGCAGCCGCCAACTAGAACCTAGCGGGGCCTACAATGAGCAGTTCTTC.